This T cell receptor (beta chain) was sequenced in a study of control samples from healthy donors and cancer patients. The germline V gene has CDR1 SGHNT and CDR2 YENEEA. CDR3 length: 13 residues. V was cut by 5 bases and J by 5 bases, with 7 bases left in between. This clone was seen more than once but under ten times. TCRdb keeps only in-frame clones here, not all; method: immunoSEQ multiplex PCR. The table has 55,000 to 70,000 clones, nearly 90% seen once; the top ten hold under 7%. This TCR came from a man in his 60s with colorectal cancer. Source material: PBMCs. The V gene is TRBV11-3, the J gene TRBJ1-6; D is ambiguous. The CDR3 DNA is TGTGCCAGCAGCAACGGGGATAATTCACCCCTCCACTTT. Protein product: CASSNGDNSPLHF.